One sample yielded the 3 T cell receptor beta chains listed below, sequenced in a study of early T cells in non-severe SARS-CoV-2 infection (dated by TCRdb to 2020 to 2023). The library was built by means of 5' RACE. The run used a NextSeq 500. TCRdb itself trimmed the public reads at Q25 with fastp, ran MiXCR and retained productive beta chains. Rows are combined by CDR3 protein, so each entry shows the most common genes and DNA. This sample comprises 60,000 to 65,000 distinct CDR3 sequences, approximately 10% of them detected only once. 1.2% of the sample comes from the top ten. The sequenced material came from whole blood. These receptors were collected from an adult who was a healthcare worker with PCR-confirmed SARS-CoV-2 infection or an uninfected control (not recorded which).

Ten or more counts support this clonotype. This chain joins TRBV7-9 and TRBJ2-7; 9 nucleotides line up with TRBD1. J was trimmed by 3 bases and V by 5 bases; bases with no gene match: 5. This CDR3 comprises 14 residues. CDR1 is SEHNR and CDR2 is FQNEAQ in the germline V gene (reference sequence). This chain's CDR3 is CASSAGTGIYEQYV. The CDR3 region has the DNA TGTGCCAGCAGCGCCGGGACAGGGATCTACGAGCAGTACGTC.

This clonotype was counted between two and nine times. This rearrangement joins TRBV7-2 to TRBJ2-7, with D possibly being TRBD2 (5 bases). CDR1 is SGHTA, CDR2 FQGNSA, per germline. The CDR3 spans 16 residues. V gave up 2 bases and J gave up 4 bases, with 18 bases separating them. Here the CDR3 reads CASSLTSRTARYEQYV. The CDR3 coding sequence is TGTGCCAGCAGCTTAACCTCAAGGACTGCCCGATACGAGCAGTACGTC.

This rearrangement joins TRBV12-3 or TRBV12-4 to TRBJ1-4; D not certain. V was clipped by 3 bases and J by 2 bases, with 7 bases between them. The CDR3 covers 14 residues. CDR3 amino acids: CASSFSGTNEKLFF. The DNA of the CDR3 is TGTGCCAGCAGTTTCAGTGGGACTAATGAAAAACTGTTTTTT.